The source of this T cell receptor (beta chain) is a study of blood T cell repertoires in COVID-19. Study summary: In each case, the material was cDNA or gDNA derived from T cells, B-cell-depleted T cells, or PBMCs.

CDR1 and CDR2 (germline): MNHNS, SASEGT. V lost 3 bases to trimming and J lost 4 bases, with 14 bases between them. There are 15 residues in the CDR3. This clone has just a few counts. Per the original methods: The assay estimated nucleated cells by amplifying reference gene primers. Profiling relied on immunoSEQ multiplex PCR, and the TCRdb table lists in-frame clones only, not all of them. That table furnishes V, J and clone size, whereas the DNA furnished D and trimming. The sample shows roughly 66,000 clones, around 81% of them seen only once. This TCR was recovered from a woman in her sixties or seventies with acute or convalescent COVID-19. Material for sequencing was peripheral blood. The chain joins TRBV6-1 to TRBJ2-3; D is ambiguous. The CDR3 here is CASSETISVADTQYF. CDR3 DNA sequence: TGTGCCAGCAGTGAGACAATTTCGGTCGCAGATACGCAGTATTTT.